This T cell receptor beta chain was sequenced during a study of blood T cell repertoires in COVID-19. The overall study: Samples taken during acute and convalescent COVID-19 were collected in the United States, Italy and Spain. In each case, the material was cDNA or gDNA derived from T cells, B-cell-depleted T cells, or PBMCs.

Enrollment of patients from Seattle took place during active infection, with longitudinal follow-up. The germline gives CDR1 MGHDK, CDR2 SYGVNS. The trim removed 1 base at V and 2 bases at J, leaving 12 bases unmatched. The CDR3 has 18 residues. Profiled with immunoSEQ multiplex PCR; TCRdb holds only in-frame clones, not every one. The sample shows some 180,000 clones, 80% to 85% of them seen only once. This sequence was found in a middle-aged woman with COVID-19, enrolled during active disease. Source material: peripheral blood. The V gene is TRBV25-1, the J gene TRBJ2-3; TRBD1 agrees at 7 bases. The CDR3 nucleotides are TGTGCCAGCAGTGAATTCGGGGAGAGGGGGCGGGTCACAGATACGCAGTATTTT. Translating gives CASSEFGERGRVTDTQYF.